The source of this T cell receptor (beta chain) is a study of blood T cell repertoires in COVID-19 (dated by TCRdb to 2020 to 2022). Notes on the research overall: Samples from collaborators originated in the United States, Italy and Spain and spanned both the acute and convalescent phases of COVID-19. Where HLA class I and class II types were available, the types were taken from metadata supplied by the sample provider, not from assay-based typing. Deeply sampled blood TCRbeta repertoires from subjects exposed to, actively infected with, or recovered from COVID-19 were included in the dataset. Samples came from the ongoing ImmuneRACE study (first 160 participants) plus 1,254 subjects from 6 global collaborators. Sample metadata almost always included a de-identified subject ID, COVID-19 status, age in years and sex. The prospective study material was composed of cDNA or gDNA derived from T cells, B-cell-depleted T cells, or PBMCs. A freely available public database, intended as a resource for researchers studying the immune response to SARS-CoV-2, is where the repertoires were released. Results the study describes overall, beyond this receptor: How much clinical and demographic metadata was included differed by source and by participant, and the metadata was provided uncurated.

The collaborating institutions used their own protocols to collect whole blood in K2EDTA tubes. For TCRbeta analysis, collaborator samples were shipped as frozen whole blood, as isolated PBMCs, or as DNA extracted from either sample type. Turning to this clone: The clone's antigen remains unknown. Nothing much larger sits one base from this clone, and base qualities are not available.

After removal of 2 bases from V and 4 bases from J, the junction retains 8 bases not matched to a gene. Reading from cysteine to phenylalanine, the CDR3 counts 17 amino acids. Solely the CDR3 DNA is kept, with 51 bases framed from the first base. CDR1 MNHNS and CDR2 SASEGT are derived from the germline V gene. TCRbeta CDR3 regions were amplified from genomic DNA using the immunoSEQ Assay, a bias-controlled multiplex PCR. As for how the authors treated the data: The number of nucleated cells in each sample was estimated by amplification of reference gene primers within the assay. To quantify the absolute abundance of each unique TCRbeta CDR3 rearrangement, sequence reads were collapsed and filtered. For each sample, productive Simpson clonality was calculated as the square root of Simpson's diversity index over productive rearrangements. TCRdb re-hosts the immuneACCESS table, in-frame sequences only. Its copies lack some clones; in the studies checked, an unresolved V gene accounts for under half of them, and the cause for the rest is not known. The DNA gave D and trimming, while V, J and clone size come from that table. In all, the sample holds about 59,000 clones, and over 75% of those were seen once. The ten largest clones take up more than 9.5% of the sample.

This receptor was identified in a human donor in a cohort sampled during active COVID-19. The sequence links TRBV6-1 to TRBJ1-2, with 12 bases matching TRBD1. The sequencing sample was made of peripheral blood. CDR3 region: CASSEPGTGGLIYGYTF. The DNA reads as follows: TGTGCCAGCAGTGAACCCGGGACAGGGGGCTTGATCTATGGCTACACCTTC.